These 20 T cell receptor beta chains share one sample of origin, sequenced in a study of T cells in Graves' hyperthyroidism and ophthalmopathy. Amplified regions were TCR beta CDR3 sequences from RNA transcripts. A set of HTBI primers served as the primers for a first-round RT-PCR of the TCR CDR3. TCRdb recomputed calls from the multiplex PCR reads with MiXCR, one row per CDR3 protein. The data contain some 550,000 distinct CDR3 sequences, approximately 15% of them singletons. Specimen: blood. Receptors originate from a woman aged 40 to 50 with Graves' ophthalmopathy.

The chain is built from TRBV19 and TRBJ2-1; TRBD1 is a possible D gene (5 bases). CDR1 LNHDA and CDR2 SQIVND come from the germline V gene (reference sequence). The CDR3 is made up of 12 amino acids. Trimming took 9 bases from V and 3 from J, leaving 9 bases between them. For the CDR3, the DNA is TGTGCCAGCCAGGGTTTCTACAATGAGCAGTTCTTC. Protein product: CASQGFYNEQFF.

The chain employs TRBV6-2 or TRBV6-3 and TRBJ2-3; a possible D gene is TRBD2 (6 bases). Germline loops: CDR1 MNHEY, CDR2 SVGEGT. This CDR3 contains 17 residues. V lost 2 bases to trimming and J lost 6 bases, with 21 bases between them. The CDR3 region has the DNA TGTGCCAGCAGTTACGGGGGGACTGGGGACCTAAGCGATACGCAGTATTTT. As protein: CASSYGGTGDLSDTQYF.

This chain links TRBV28 with TRBJ2-7; D is undetermined. The CDR3 has 14 residues. V gave up 2 bases and J gave up 0 bases, with 8 bases separating them. Germline-derived CDR1 and CDR2 are MDHEN and SYDVKM. CDR3 sequence (DNA): TGTGCCAGCAGTTTACCCCCGGGCTCCTACGAGCAGTACTTC. Its protein product is CASSLPPGSYEQYF.

This clonotype was seen at least ten times. The chain combines TRBV2 with TRBJ1-3, with D possibly matching TRBD1 (6 bases). CDR1 and CDR2 (germline): SNHLY, FYNNEI. Trimming left V 6 bases short and J 8 bases short, with 14 bases between. The CDR3 is made up of 13 amino acids. The CDR3 coding sequence is TGTGCCAGCAGGCCACAGGGACCGGACACCATATATTTT. Its translation is CASRPQGPDTIYF.

This clonotype has at least ten counts. The rearrangement uses TRBV30 and TRBJ1-1, with no clear D. The CDR3 is made up of 17 amino acids. Germline loops: CDR1 GTSNPN, CDR2 SVGIG (reference sequence). V lost 2 bases and J lost 1, with 20 bases in between. DNA of the CDR3: TGTGCCTGGAGTTTAAAACAGATCGGGATTACGAACACTGAAGCTTTCTTT. This gives the protein CAWSLKQIGITNTEAFF.

The rearrangement uses TRBV5-1 and TRBJ2-1; D perhaps matches TRBD2 (6 bases). The CDR3 covers 13 residues. Germline CDR1 is SGHRS and CDR2 is YFSETQ. The V end was cut by 2 bases, the J end by 5 bases, with 8 bases between. The CDR3, as DNA: TGCGCCAGCAGCTTCGGGGGAGACAATGAGCAGTTCTTC. It is translated as CASSFGGDNEQFF.

The rearrangement links TRBV5-1 to TRBJ1-6; a possible D gene is TRBD1 (6 bases). Germline V gene lookup returns CDR1 SGHRS and CDR2 YFSETQ. The V end was cut by 4 bases, the J end by 9 bases, with 17 bases between. The CDR3 runs 15 residues. In DNA, the CDR3 is TGCGCCAGCAGCCCGCAAGTGGGGGGCAGTTCACCCCTCCACTTT. This gives the protein CASSPQVGGSSPLHF.

With regard to this clonotype: A single base separates this from a much larger clone, so it may be a read error. The genes are TRBV24-1 and TRBJ2-2; the match to TRBD2 covers 7 bases. Germline CDR1 KGHDR, CDR2 SFDVKD. This CDR3 contains 14 residues. CDR3 coding DNA: TGTGCCAACCCCGGGGGGACGAACGCCGGGGAGCTGTTTTTT. It codes for CANPGGTNAGELFF.

This clonotype was seen more than once but under ten times. V usage is TRBV6-1 and J usage is TRBJ1-4; 11 bases line up with TRBD1. Looked up from germline, CDR1 is MNHNS and CDR2 is SASEGT. Trimming took 6 bases from V and 3 from J; bases not matched to a gene: 6. This CDR3 contains 16 residues. The CDR3 DNA reads as TGTGCCAGCAGGGACAGGGGGCGCGGGGCTAATGAAAAACTGTTTTTT. Translating gives CASRDRGRGANEKLFF.

The chain is built from TRBV20-1 and TRBJ1-4; a weak D match, TRBD1 (6 bases). Germline V gene sequence: CDR1 DFQATT, CDR2 SNEGSKA (reference sequence). V was clipped by 5 bases and J by 0 bases, with 10 bases between them. The CDR3 loop spans 14 amino acids. CDR3 nucleotides: TGCAGTGCTTTACAGGGTGCAACTAATGAAAAACTGTTTTTT. Translating it yields CSALQGATNEKLFF.

This clonotype was counted many times. The V call is TRBV27, the J call TRBJ2-6; 7 bases are a match to TRBD2. The CDR3 runs 18 residues. V lost 1 base, J lost 0 bases, and 6 bases stayed unmatched. From germline, CDR1 is MNHEY and CDR2 SMNVEV (reference sequence). CDR3 loop: CASSLWGGSTSGANVLTF. CDR3 sequence (DNA): TGTGCCAGCAGTTTATGGGGAGGGTCCACCTCTGGGGCCAACGTCCTGACTTTC.

This clonotype appeared many times. The CDR3 spells CASSLNGGGGYEQYF. In nucleotides, the CDR3 is TGTGCCAGCAGCTTAAATGGGGGGGGGGGCTACGAGCAGTACTTC. V usage is TRBV7-2 and J usage is TRBJ2-7; 7 bases match TRBD2. The CDR3 is 15 amino acids. J lost 3 bases, V lost 2 bases, and 7 bases had no gene match. CDR1 is SGHTA and CDR2 is FQGNSA in the germline V gene. The full variable domain, its missing parts supplied by reference TRBV7-2 and TRBJ2-7, is GAGVSQSPSNKVTEKGKDVELRCDPISGHTALYWYRQSLGQGLEFLIYFQGNSAPDKSGLPSDRFSAERTGGSVSTLTIQRTQQEDSAVYLCASSLNGGGGYEQYFGPGTRLTVT.

This clonotype has ten or more counts. The chain links TRBV11-2 to TRBJ2-5; TRBD2 matches 8 bases. The length of the CDR3 is 14 residues. CDR1 and CDR2 (germline): SGHAT, FQNNGV. Losses at the gene ends were 5 bases for V and 7 bases for J; bases not matched to a gene: 9. The CDR3 protein is CASSPSGGKWTQYF. CDR3 nucleotides: TGTGCCAGCAGCCCAAGCGGGGGAAAGTGGACCCAGTACTTC.

This clonotype was seen only a few times. The V gene is TRBV24-1, the J gene TRBJ2-1; perhaps TRBD2 as D (5 bases). V dropped 4 bases and J dropped 7 bases, with 10 bases sitting between them. Germline CDR1 and CDR2: KGHDR and SFDVKD. The length of the CDR3 is 13 residues. The CDR3 loop is CATSDHQRNEQFF. The CDR3, as DNA: TGTGCCACCAGTGACCACCAGCGGAATGAGCAGTTCTTC.

This chain uses TRBV6-2 or TRBV6-3 with TRBJ2-1; D possibly corresponds to TRBD2 (5 bases). Germline V gene lookup returns CDR1 MNHEY and CDR2 SVGEGT. Trimming shortened V by 7 bases and J by 4 bases, and 20 bases separated the two germline ends. The CDR3 extends over 16 amino acids. The CDR3 DNA is TGTGCCAGCACCGACGAGGCGGGCGGCCGTTACAATGAGCAGTTCTTC. It translates to CASTDEAGGRYNEQFF.

This clonotype was found a few times. The rearrangement uses TRBV9 and TRBJ1-2; maybe TRBD1 (5 bases). The CDR3 spans 15 residues. The V end was cut by 4 bases, the J end by 2 bases, with 15 bases between. Germline assignment: CDR1 SGDLS and CDR2 YYNGEE. The DNA for the CDR3 is TGTGCCAGCAGCCCCACGGGGGGAGGGAACTATGGCTACACCTTC. This sequence encodes CASSPTGGGNYGYTF.

Worth noting for this clonotype: A junction end diverges from the germline sequence, so it may reflect a read error. The chain links TRBV20-1 to TRBJ2-2, with 7 bases that match TRBD2. Per the germline V gene, CDR1 is DFQATT and CDR2 is SNEGSKA (reference sequence). The CDR3 loop spans 14 amino acids. The CDR3 DNA reads TGCGGTGCTAGAGTAGGACTAGACACCGGGGAGCTGTTTTTT. Protein: CGARVGLDTGELFF.

This clonotype was seen many times. The chain couples TRBV6-1 to TRBJ1-5; TRBD1 is a possible D gene (5 bases). V lost 4 bases, J lost 7 bases, and 17 bases lay in between. This CDR3 comprises 15 residues. Per germline, CDR1 MNHNS and CDR2 SASEGT. CDR3: CASSAYASGRQPQHF. DNA of the CDR3: TGTGCCAGCAGTGCCTACGCGTCGGGACGACAGCCCCAGCATTTT.

The V gene is TRBV6-5, the J gene TRBJ2-1; weak D call: TRBD2 (5 bases). Germline CDR1 reads MNHEY; CDR2 reads SVGAGI. V lost 0 bases and J lost 2, with 11 bases in between. This CDR3 contains 16 residues. The CDR3 reads CASSYSLLTTYNEQFF. Written as DNA, the CDR3 is TGTGCCAGCAGTTACTCTTTGTTGACTACCTACAATGAGCAGTTCTTC.

This clonotype was seen ten or more times. The V gene is TRBV18, the J gene TRBJ1-6; D may be TRBD1 (5 bases). Germline loops: CDR1 KGHSH, CDR2 LQKENI. The CDR3 is made up of 14 amino acids. V was shortened by 4 bases and J by 9 bases, with 13 bases between the two germline ends. In DNA, the CDR3 is TGTGCCAGCTCACTGGAAGGGGCGGGTTCACCCCTCCACTTT. The encoded protein is CASSLEGAGSPLHF. Combining the CDR3 with reference TRBV18 and TRBJ1-6 gives the whole variable domain NAGVMQNPRHLVRRRGQEARLRCSPMKGHSHVYWYRQLPEEGLKFMVYLQKENIIDESGMPKERFSAEFPKEGPSILRIQQVVRGDSAAYFCASSLEGAGSPLHFGNGTRLTVT.